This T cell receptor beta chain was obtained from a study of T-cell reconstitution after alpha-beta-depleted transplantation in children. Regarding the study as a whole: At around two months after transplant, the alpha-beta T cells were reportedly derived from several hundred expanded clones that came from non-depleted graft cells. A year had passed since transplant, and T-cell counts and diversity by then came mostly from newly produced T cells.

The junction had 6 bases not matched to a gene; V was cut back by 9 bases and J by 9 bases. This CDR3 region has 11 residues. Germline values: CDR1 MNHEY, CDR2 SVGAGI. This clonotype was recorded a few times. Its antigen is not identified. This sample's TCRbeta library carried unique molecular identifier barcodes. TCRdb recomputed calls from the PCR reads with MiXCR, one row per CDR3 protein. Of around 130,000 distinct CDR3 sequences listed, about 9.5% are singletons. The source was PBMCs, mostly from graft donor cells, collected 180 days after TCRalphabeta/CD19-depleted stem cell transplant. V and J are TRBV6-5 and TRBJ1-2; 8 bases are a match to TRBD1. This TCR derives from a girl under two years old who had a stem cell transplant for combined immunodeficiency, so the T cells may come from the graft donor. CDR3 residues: CASKRDRSYTF. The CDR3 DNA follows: TGTGCCAGTAAAAGGGACAGGAGCTACACCTTC.